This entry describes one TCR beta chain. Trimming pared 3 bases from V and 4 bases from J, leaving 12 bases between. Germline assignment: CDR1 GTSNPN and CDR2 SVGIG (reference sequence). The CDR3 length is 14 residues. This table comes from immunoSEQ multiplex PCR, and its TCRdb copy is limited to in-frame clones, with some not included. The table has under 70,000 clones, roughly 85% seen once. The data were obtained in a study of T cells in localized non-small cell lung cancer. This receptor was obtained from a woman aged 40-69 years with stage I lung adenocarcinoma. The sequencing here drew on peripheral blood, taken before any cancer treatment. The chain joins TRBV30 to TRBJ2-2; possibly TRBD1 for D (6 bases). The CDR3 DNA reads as TGTGCCTGGAGGGGACAAATTTTCACCGGGGAGCTGTTTTTT. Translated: CAWRGQIFTGELFF.